One and the same sample provided the 19 T cell receptor beta chains below, sequenced in a study of blood T cell repertoires in COVID-19. Measured with immunoSEQ multiplex PCR; TCRdb has only the in-frame clones, and not every one. The sample yields 140,000 to 150,000 clones, about 80% seen once. The sample consisted of peripheral blood. The receptors originated from a human donor in a cohort sampled during active COVID-19.

V is TRBV4-1 and J is TRBJ2-4; D gene ambiguous. Trimming took off 0 bases at V and 0 bases at J, with 3 bases between the two ends. Germline CDR1 and CDR2: MGHRA and YSYEKL. The CDR3 is made up of 14 amino acids. The CDR3 bases are TGCGCCAGCAGCCAAGAACTAGCCAAAAACATTCAGTACTTC. It specifies CASSQELAKNIQYF.

This clone has only one observation. The rearrangement joins TRBV7-2 to TRBJ2-7, with TRBD2 identical over 13 bases. CDR1 and CDR2 from the germline V gene are SGHTA and FQGNSA. CDR3 length: 16 residues. The J segment lost 4 bases and the V segment lost 6 bases, leaving 9 bases of the junction unmatched. CDR3 in DNA: TGTGCCAGCAGAGACACTAGCGGGGGGGCGCAATACGAGCAGTACTTC. Translation: CASRDTSGGAQYEQYF. Looking up the rest from reference TRBV7-2 and TRBJ2-7 gives the full variable domain: GAGVSQSPSNKVTEKGKDVELRCDPISGHTALYWYRQSLGQGLEFLIYFQGNSAPDKSGLPSDRFSAERTGGSVSTLTIQRTQQEDSAVYLCASRDTSGGAQYEQYFGPGTRLTVT.

Details on this clone: Other nucleotide sequences in the sample specify the same CDR3. This chain links TRBV11-3 with TRBJ1-3; the D is unclear. The CDR3 is made up of 14 amino acids. V was clipped by 1 base and J by 0 bases, with 4 bases between them. Germline CDR1 is SGHNT and CDR2 is YENEEA. CDR3 coding DNA: TGTGCCAGCAGCTTAGGACTCTCTGGAAACACCATATATTTT. Protein product: CASSLGLSGNTIYF. Complete variable domain (other parts from reference TRBV11-3 and TRBJ1-3): EAGVVQSPRYKIIEKKQPVAFWCNPISGHNTLYWYLQNLGQGPELLIRYENEEAVDDSQLPKDRFSAERLKGVDSTLKIQPAELGDSAVYLCASSLGLSGNTIYFGEGSWLTVV.

This clone was detected once. The V and J genes are TRBV6-5 and TRBJ1-1, with D unresolved. The CDR3 has 11 residues. V gave up 10 bases and J gave up 5 bases, with 11 bases separating them. The germline CDR1 and CDR2 sequences are MNHEY and SVGAGI. The CDR3 spells CAIREGTEAFF. Here the CDR3 DNA reads TGTGCCATCCGAGAGGGTACTGAAGCTTTCTTT.

V usage is TRBV12-3 or TRBV12-4 and J usage is TRBJ2-5, with 7 bases lining up with TRBD2. V shed 4 bases and J 6 bases; nucleotides not matched to a gene: 5. The length of the CDR3 is 13 residues. The chain's CDR3 is CASSSGRIKTQYF. The DNA of the CDR3 is TGTGCCAGCAGTTCCGGGAGGATAAAGACCCAGTACTTC.

This clone was seen a single time. For the CDR3, the DNA is TGTGCCAGTAGTCCAACGGGTGGTGGCCGAGAGACCCAGTACTTC. The encoded protein is CASSPTGGGRETQYF. The chain has TRBV19 and TRBJ2-5; D is undetermined. The CDR3 is 15 residues long. Trimming took 5 bases from V and 4 from J, leaving 17 bases between them. Germline V CDR1 and CDR2: LNHDA, SQIVND (reference sequence).

The chain employs TRBV3-1 (or the pseudogene TRBV3-2) and TRBJ2-1, with TRBD2 matching over 7 bases. This CDR3 has 13 residues. V lost 0 bases to trimming and J lost 9 bases; unmatched junction nucleotides: 2. In germline, CDR1 is LGHDT, CDR2 YNNKEL (reference sequence). CDR3 protein: CASSQDRGSEQFF. In DNA form, the CDR3 reads TGTGCCAGCAGCCAAGATCGCGGGAGTGAGCAGTTCTTC.

This clone has just a few counts. The gene calls are TRBV2 and TRBJ1-3, with 7 bases that match TRBD1. Per the germline V gene, CDR1 is SNHLY and CDR2 is FYNNEI. The CDR3 runs 12 residues. V lost 8 bases and J lost 2; bases outside the gene matches: 0. The CDR3 reads CASDRAGNTIYF. CDR3 DNA: TGTGCCAGCGACAGGGCTGGAAACACCATATATTTT. The whole variable domain, filled in from reference TRBV2 and TRBJ1-3, reads EPEVTQTPSHQVTQMGQEVILRCVPISNHLYFYWYRQILGQKVEFLVSFYNNEISEKSEIFDDQFSVERPDGSNFTLKIRSTKLEDSAMYFCASDRAGNTIYFGEGSWLTVV.

This clone has just a few counts. This sequence joins TRBV7-2 and TRBJ2-3, with unresolved D. Trimming left V 5 bases short and J 6 bases short, with 18 bases between. This CDR3 contains 15 residues. Germline assignment: CDR1 SGHTA and CDR2 FQGNSA. DNA for the CDR3: TGTGCCAGCAGCCCCTCGGTCCTATTGAGGGATACGCAGTATTTT. This sequence encodes CASSPSVLLRDTQYF.

The chain has TRBV18 and TRBJ2-6, with TRBD1 matching over 10 bases. V dropped 0 bases and J dropped 0; count of bases not matched to a gene: 2. Germline assignment: CDR1 KGHSH and CDR2 LQKENI. This CDR3 has 18 amino acids. The CDR3 spells CASSPPGQGGSGANVLTF. The CDR3 coding sequence is TGTGCCAGCTCACCACCAGGACAGGGGGGCTCTGGGGCCAACGTCCTGACTTTC.

This clone was picked up one time. V gene TRBV5-8 combines with J gene TRBJ2-2, with 9 bases that match TRBD1. Trimming cost V 6 bases and J 6 bases; bases outside gene matches: 9. This CDR3 region has 15 residues. CDR1 SGHTS and CDR2 YDEGEE come from the germline V gene. CDR3 sequence: CASIPDRGLAGELFF. CDR3 DNA sequence: TGTGCCAGCATCCCGGACAGGGGACTCGCCGGGGAGCTGTTTTTT.

This clone was counted a few times. V usage is TRBV5-1 and J usage is TRBJ1-1; 10 bases fit TRBD1. Germline V CDR1 and CDR2: SGHRS, YFSETQ. Trimming removed 3 bases from V and 7 bases from J; junction bases left unmatched: 9. The length of the CDR3 is 15 residues. The CDR3 sequence: CASSYPGQGLVEAFF. The CDR3 coding sequence is TGCGCCAGCAGCTACCCGGGACAGGGGTTGGTTGAAGCTTTCTTT. Together with reference TRBV5-1 and TRBJ1-1, the CDR3 gives the full variable domain: KAGVTQTPRYLIKTRGQQVTLSCSPISGHRSVSWYQQTPGQGLQFLFEYFSETQRNKGNFPGRFSGRQFSNSRSEMNVSTLELGDSALYLCASSYPGQGLVEAFFGQGTRLTVV.

The V gene is TRBV11-3, the J gene TRBJ2-7; 8 nucleotides line up with TRBD1. Germline CDR1 SGHNT, CDR2 YENEEA. V shed 1 base, J shed 5 bases, and the junction held 7 bases outside the gene matches. The CDR3 loop spans 15 amino acids. The CDR3 reads CASSLGRTGTHEQYF. The CDR3 bases are TGTGCCAGCAGCTTAGGTAGGACAGGGACCCACGAGCAGTACTTC. The complete variable domain, with remaining parts taken from reference TRBV11-3 and TRBJ2-7, reads EAGVVQSPRYKIIEKKQPVAFWCNPISGHNTLYWYLQNLGQGPELLIRYENEEAVDDSQLPKDRFSAERLKGVDSTLKIQPAELGDSAVYLCASSLGRTGTHEQYFGPGTRLTVT.

This clone came up a few times. The J gene is TRBJ2-3, the V gene TRBV7-3; maybe TRBD2 (5 bases). Germline V gives CDR1 SGHTA, CDR2 FQGTGA. There are 15 residues in the CDR3. Between the trimmed V and J ends, which lost 5 bases and 0 bases, there was a span of 12 bases. The CDR3 coding sequence is TGTGCCAGCAGCCCGACTATCTCTAGCACAGATACGCAGTATTTT. Translated, it gives CASSPTISSTDTQYF.

The V call is TRBV7-3, the J call TRBJ1-1; perhaps TRBD1 as D (6 bases). Between the trimmed V and J ends, which lost 8 bases and 1 base, there was a span of 14 bases. The CDR3 is 14 residues long. Germline loops: CDR1 SGHTA, CDR2 FQGTGA. CDR3 loop: CASGPGGGNTEAFF. Written as DNA, the CDR3 is TGTGCCAGCGGCCCTGGGGGCGGGAACACTGAAGCTTTCTTT.

This chain connects TRBV18 to TRBJ1-5; the match to TRBD1 covers 7 bases. The V gene end was trimmed by 1 base and the J gene end by 8 bases; junction bases not matched to a gene: 20. The CDR3 contains 19 residues. Per the germline V gene, CDR1 is KGHSH and CDR2 is LQKENI. CDR3: CASSPRGQVGGKLREPQHF. Written as DNA, the CDR3 is TGTGCCAGCTCACCACGTGGACAGGTGGGGGGTAAACTAAGGGAGCCCCAGCATTTT.

The gene calls are TRBV7-2 and TRBJ2-6; D may be TRBD1 (6 bases). Trimming pared 5 bases from V and 2 bases from J, leaving 16 bases between. This CDR3 region has 17 residues. From germline, CDR1 is SGHTA and CDR2 FQGNSA. CDR3 DNA sequence: TGTGCCAGCAGCCCAACACGTCCAGGGGCTGGGGCCAACGTCCTGACTTTC. Protein sequence: CASSPTRPGAGANVLTF.

The chain recombines TRBV9 with TRBJ2-1, with TRBD1 as a possible D gene (6 bases). V dropped 4 bases and J dropped 9 bases, with 14 bases sitting between them. CDR3 length equals 13 residues. Germline CDR1 and CDR2: SGDLS and YYNGEE. The CDR3 nucleotides read TGTGCCAGCAGCATTCTGCAGGGGACTGAGCAGTTCTTC. This encodes CASSILQGTEQFF.

The chain recombines TRBV30 with TRBJ1-1; TRBD1 matches at 7 bases. Trimming cost V 3 bases and J 12 bases; bases outside gene matches: 13. The CDR3 is made up of 13 amino acids. The V gene's germline CDR1 is GTSNPN and CDR2 SVGIG (reference sequence). The CDR3 is CAWSGDRDTVSFF. Here the CDR3 DNA reads TGTGCCTGGAGCGGGGACAGAGATACCGTTTCTTTCTTT.